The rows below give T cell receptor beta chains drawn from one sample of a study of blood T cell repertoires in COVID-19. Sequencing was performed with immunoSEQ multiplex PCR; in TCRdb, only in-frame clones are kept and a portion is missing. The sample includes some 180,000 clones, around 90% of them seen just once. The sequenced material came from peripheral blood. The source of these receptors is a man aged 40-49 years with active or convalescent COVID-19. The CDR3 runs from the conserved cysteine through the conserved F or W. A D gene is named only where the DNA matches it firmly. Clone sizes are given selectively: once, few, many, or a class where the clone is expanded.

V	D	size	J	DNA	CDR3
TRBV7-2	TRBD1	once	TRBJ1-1	TGTGCCAGCAGCTTAGTGTGGACAGGGAACACTGAAGCTTTCTTT	CASSLVWTGNTEAFF
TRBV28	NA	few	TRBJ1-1	TGTGCCAGCAGTTTGCGGGGGAGGAACACTGAAGCTTTCTTT	CASSLRGRNTEAFF
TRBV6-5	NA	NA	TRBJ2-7	TGTGCCAGCAAGGATAACGGGAAAGGCGACGAGCAGTACTTC	CASKDNGKGDEQYF
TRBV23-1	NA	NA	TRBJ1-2	TGCGCCAGCACGACGCAGGCCTATGGCTACACCTTC	CASTTQAYGYTF
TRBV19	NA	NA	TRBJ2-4	TGTGCCAGTAGTGACCGGACAGCTGACCCCTCTCAGTACTTC	CASSDRTADPSQYF
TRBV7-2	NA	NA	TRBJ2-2	TGTGCCAGCAGCTTACGACTTGGTTATGGGTCCGGGGAGCTGTTTTTT	CASSLRLGYGSGELFF
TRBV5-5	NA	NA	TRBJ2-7	TGTGCCAGCAGCTCCTTATTTCGGGGGGCTGACGAGCAGTACTTC	CASSSLFRGADEQYF
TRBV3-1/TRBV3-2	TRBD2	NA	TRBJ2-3	TGTGCCAGCAGCGCCCACCCTAGCGGGAGTACTTCTAGCACAGATACGCAGTATTTT	CASSAHPSGSTSSTDTQYF
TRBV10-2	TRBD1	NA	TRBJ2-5	TGCGCCAGCAGTGAGACAGGGGTCCAAGAGACCCAGTACTTC	CASSETGVQETQYF
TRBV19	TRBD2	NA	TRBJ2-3	TGTGCCAGTAGCCCCATGAGCGGGAGGGCCCCAGCAGATACGCAGTATTTT	CASSPMSGRAPADTQYF
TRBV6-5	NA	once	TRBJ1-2	TGTGCCAGCAGTCTGCAGGGCTATGGCTACACCTTC	CASSLQGYGYTF
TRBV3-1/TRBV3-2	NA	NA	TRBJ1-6	TGTGCCAGCAGCCTGGGGGGTAATAATTCACCCCTCCACTTT	CASSLGGNNSPLHF
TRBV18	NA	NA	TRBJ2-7	TGTGCCAGCTCACCGAACGACAGCACCTACGAGCAGTACTTC	CASSPNDSTYEQYF
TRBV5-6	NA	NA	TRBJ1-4	TGTGCCAGCAGCCCGTTAACCGCCACGGCAACTAATGAAAAACTGTTTTTT	CASSPLTATATNEKLFF
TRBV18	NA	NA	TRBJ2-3	TGTGCCAGCTCACCGGAGCGGACCAACACAGATACGCAGTATTTT	CASSPERTNTDTQYF
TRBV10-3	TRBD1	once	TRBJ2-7	TGTGCCATCAGCCGTGCCTCCGGGACAGGGGGTGCCGAGCAGTACTTC	CAISRASGTGGAEQYF
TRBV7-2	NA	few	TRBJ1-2	TGTGCCAGCAGCCTAACGCGGGGGAGTAACTATGGCTACACCTTC	CASSLTRGSNYGYTF
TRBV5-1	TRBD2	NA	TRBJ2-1	TGCGCCAGCAGACTAGCGGAAAATTACAATGAGCAGTTCTTC	CASRLAENYNEQFF
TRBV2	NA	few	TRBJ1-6	TGTGCCAGCATTGGCGTCTCAGGTGGATCACCCCTCCACTTT	CASIGVSGGSPLHF
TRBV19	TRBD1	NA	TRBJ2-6	TGTGCCAGTAGCCCGAACCGGGACAGTAGTAAAATCTCTGGGGCCAACGTCCTGACTTTC	CASSPNRDSSKISGANVLTF
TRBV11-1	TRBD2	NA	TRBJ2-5	TGTGCCAGCAGCTCCGGACTAGCAGCGGAGACCCAGTACTTC	CASSSGLAAETQYF
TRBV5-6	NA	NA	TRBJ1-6	TGTGCCAGCAGCTTTGAGTATTCACCCCTCCACTTT	CASSFEYSPLHF
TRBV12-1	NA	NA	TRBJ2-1	TGTGCCAGCAGCCCCGGGATGACTAGCGGGGGATACAATGAGCAGTTCTTC	CASSPGMTSGGYNEQFF
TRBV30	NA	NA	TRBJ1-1	TGTGCCTGGAGCCTCTTAATTCGGCCATCCGGGGGGGTGAACACTGAAGCTTTCTTT	CAWSLLIRPSGGVNTEAFF
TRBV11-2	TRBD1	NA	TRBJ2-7	TGTGCCAGCCGACGGACAGGGGACTACGAGCAGTACTTC	CASRRTGDYEQYF
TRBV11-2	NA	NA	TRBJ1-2	TGTGCCAGCAGCTTAGCAGGCACTGGCTACACCTTC	CASSLAGTGYTF
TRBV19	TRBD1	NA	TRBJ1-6	TGTGCCAGCACCGGGACAGGGGGCTCACCCCTCCACTTT	CASTGTGGSPLHF
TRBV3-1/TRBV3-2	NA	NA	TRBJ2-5	TGTGCCAGCAGCCAAGATCAGAGAAGACTTCAAGAGACCCAGTACTTC	CASSQDQRRLQETQYF
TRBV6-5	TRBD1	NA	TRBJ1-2	TGTGCCAGCAGCAGCCGGGACAGTTGGTATGGCTACACCTTC	CASSSRDSWYGYTF
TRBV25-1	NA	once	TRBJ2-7	TGTGCCAGCAGTGAAGGAGGGATTTCCTCCAAGCAGTACTTC	CASSEGGISSKQYF
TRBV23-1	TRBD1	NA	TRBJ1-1	TGCGCCAGCAGCCTCAGGGGGCACACTGAAGCTTTCTTT	CASSLRGHTEAFF
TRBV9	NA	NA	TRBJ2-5	TGTGCCAGCAGCGTAGGTTCGGTGCAGGCAGAGACCCAGTACTTC	CASSVGSVQAETQYF
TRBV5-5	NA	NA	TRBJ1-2	TGTGCCAGCAACCTGGGCTATGAGACGGGAGGCTACACCTTC	CASNLGYETGGYTF
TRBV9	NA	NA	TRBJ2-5	TGTGCCAGCACCAAGGGGGGGGGCCAAGAGACCCAGTACTTC	CASTKGGGQETQYF
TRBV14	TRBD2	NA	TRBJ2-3	TGTGCCACCCGCCCGGGACTAGCGGGGGGTGATACGCAGTATTTT	CATRPGLAGGDTQYF
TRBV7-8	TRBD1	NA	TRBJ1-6	TGTGCCAGCAGCCCTGACAGGGGTTTTTATTCACCCCTCCACTTT	CASSPDRGFYSPLHF
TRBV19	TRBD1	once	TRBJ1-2	TGTGCCAGTAGTGTCGACAGGGACTATGGCTACACCTTC	CASSVDRDYGYTF
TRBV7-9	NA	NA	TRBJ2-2	TGTGCCAGCAGCGATAACTCAAGAATTAACACCGGGGAGCTGTTTTTT	CASSDNSRINTGELFF
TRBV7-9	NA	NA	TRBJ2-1	TGTGCCAGCAGCTTAGGGAGTTCCTACAATGAGCAGTTCTTC	CASSLGSSYNEQFF
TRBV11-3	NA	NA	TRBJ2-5	TGTGCCAGCAGCCAAGACGGGGGAGAAGAGACCCAGTACTTC	CASSQDGGEETQYF
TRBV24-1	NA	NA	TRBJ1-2	TGTGCCACCAGTGATTACAACGACTATGGCTACACCTTC	CATSDYNDYGYTF
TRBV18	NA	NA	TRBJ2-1	TGTGCCAGCTCACCAGCCAGGTCGGAATACAATGAGCAGTTCTTC	CASSPARSEYNEQFF
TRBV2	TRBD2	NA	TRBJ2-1	TGTGCCAGCAGTGGGGGACTAGGGTACAATGAGCAGTTCTTC	CASSGGLGYNEQFF
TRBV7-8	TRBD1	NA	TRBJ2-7	TGTGCCAGCAGCTTAAGAGGGACAGGGAGCTACGAGCAGTACTTC	CASSLRGTGSYEQYF
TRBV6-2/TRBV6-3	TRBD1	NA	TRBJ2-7	TGTGCCAGCAGTTCTCCCGTTGGGGACAGGGGGCCCCACGAGCAGTACTTC	CASSSPVGDRGPHEQYF
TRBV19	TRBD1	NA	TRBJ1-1	TGTGCCAGTAGTGGGACTTGGACAGGAATGAACACTGAAGCTTTCTTT	CASSGTWTGMNTEAFF
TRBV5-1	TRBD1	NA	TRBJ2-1	TGCGCCAGCAGCCTTGGGGGACAGGGCTACAATGAGCAGTTCTTC	CASSLGGQGYNEQFF
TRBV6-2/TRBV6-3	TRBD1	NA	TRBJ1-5	TGTGCCAGCAGCTCGACAGGGAGTCGGCATCAGCCCCAGCATTTT	CASSSTGSRHQPQHF